The sequence of this TCR beta chain was determined in a study of human T cells and chemical hapten exposure. Turning to the study itself: The use of 2% DPC on roughly 2 cm by roughly 2 cm of upper inner arm skin constituted sensitization.

Unique molecular identifiers were affixed to discrete cDNA molecules within the library. TCRdb redid the calling of the RACE reads with MiXCR, one entry per CDR3 protein. This table has approximately 87,000 distinct CDR3 sequences, 10% to 12% appearing once. With respect to this clonotype: The antigen remains undetermined.

The CDR3 extends over 13 amino acids. V gave up 10 bases and J gave up 5 bases; unmatched junction bases: 6. Germline assignment: CDR1 MDHEN and CDR2 SYDVKM. Time point noted: patch test 2, 6 weeks after DPC sensitization. The treatment: therapeutic diphenylcyclopropenone sensitization with weekly scalp DPC. Before extraction, the whole blood was not fractionated, and total RNA was taken from it. Study-wide results and limits: PT1 expanded TCR counts correlated positively with patch test score.

Here the sequenced sample was whole blood, taken in connection with sensitization to the hapten diphenylcyclopropenone (DPC). The chain is built from TRBV28 and TRBJ2-2; 8 nucleotides line up with TRBD1. The TCR sequence derives from a woman aged 40 to 55 with alopecia areata. Some clones in this sample may be carry-over from other donors' samples. CDR3 nucleotide sequence: TGTGCCACTCGGACAGGGTCTACCGGGGAGCTGTTTTTT. Protein product: CATRTGSTGELFF.